The TCR beta chain under discussion was sequenced for a study of T cell responses to AZD1222 COVID-19 vaccine. Regarding the study as a whole: Most donors were white British and more were female, and clonal diversity was possibly underestimated. It was only a handful of AZD1222 recipients who were seropositive at baseline. Spike-specific TCR breadth and depth went up after people got two AZD1222 doses. Across spike, vaccine-associated CD4 TCRs were found, dominant at 160-218 and 743-854.

Measured with immunoSEQ multiplex PCR; TCRdb has only the in-frame clones, and not every one. The sample carries tens of thousands of clones, around three quarters recorded once. In this sample, this clone is medium-sized (0.01 to 0.1%). No antigen is known for it. The germline V gene has CDR1 MNHNS and CDR2 SASEGT. The germline V and J ends were trimmed by 2 bases and 4 bases, with 9 bases remaining between them. The CDR3 has 14 residues. Sequencing was performed on peripheral blood, taken 28 days after the second AZD1222 dose. This receptor was taken from an adult who received the AZD1222 COVID-19 vaccine. This chain links TRBV6-1 with TRBJ1-5, with unresolved D. The CDR3 protein is CASSELTPNQPQHF. In DNA, the CDR3 is TGTGCCAGCAGTGAATTGACCCCAAATCAGCCCCAGCATTTT.